This entry is about one T cell receptor beta chain. The sample originates from a study of response to subunit inactivated influenza vaccine. TCRdb re-called the RT-PCR reads through MiXCR, storing one row per CDR3 protein. The data hold a few hundred thousand distinct CDR3 sequences, with around 13% observed a single time. This CDR3 has 16 amino acids. Germline-derived CDR1 and CDR2 are LGHNA and YNFKEQ. V was clipped by 2 bases and J by 3 bases; unmatched bases: 9. V and J are TRBV4-2 and TRBJ1-1, with 7 bases identical to TRBD1. Sample: PBMCs from blood, taken roughly 13 days after vaccination. This TCR derives from a man between 45 and 60 years old who received an inactivated influenza vaccine. The CDR3 region has the DNA TGTGCCAGCAGCCAACCTAACAGGGGTAAGGACACTGAAGCTTTCTTT. Translating it yields CASSQPNRGKDTEAFF.